The entry below describes one T cell receptor beta chain. The antigen it binds to is not known. No quality values exist for individual bases; no much larger clone is one base distant. The data originate from a study of blood T cell repertoires in COVID-19 (dated by TCRdb to 2019 to 2021). The study in broad terms: Samples covering the acute and convalescent phases of COVID-19 were provided by collaborators in the United States, Italy and Spain. Nearly every sample came with metadata listing a de-identified subject ID, COVID-19 status, age in years and sex. The samples were drawn from the first 160 participants of the ongoing ImmuneRACE study and from some 1,300 subjects provided by 6 global collaborators. Deeply sampled blood TCRbeta repertoires from subjects exposed to, actively infected with, or recovered from COVID-19 were included in the dataset. The repertoires were released in a freely available public database meant as a resource for research on the immune response to SARS-CoV-2. The prospective study material was composed of cDNA or gDNA derived from T cells, B-cell-depleted T cells, or PBMCs. Where available, HLA class I and class II types were obtained from metadata supplied by the sample provider rather than from assay-based typing. What the research found in general, with its limitations: How much clinical and demographic metadata was included differed by source and by participant, and the metadata was provided uncurated.

TCRbeta CDR3 regions were amplified from genomic DNA by means of the immunoSEQ Assay, a bias-controlled multiplex PCR. Processing in the source paper ran as follows. The number of nucleated cells in each sample was estimated from the amplification of reference gene primers within the assay. Sequence reads were collapsed and filtered to measure the absolute abundance of every unique TCRbeta CDR3 rearrangement. For each sample, productive Simpson clonality was calculated by taking the square root of Simpson's diversity index across productive rearrangements. TCRdb stores this immuneACCESS table with in-frame sequences only. Part of the clones is absent; in the studies checked, under half of the shortfall reflects unresolved V genes, and no reason is known for the rest. D and trimming were read from the DNA, whereas the V and J calls and clone size are those reported in that table. The sample has about 170,000 clones on record, about 88% of them singletons. The ten largest clonotypes hold roughly 25% of the sample.

The CDR3 holds 14 amino acids from the cysteine to the phenylalanine. Here the CDR3 DNA is all that survives: 42 bases in frame from base 1. At the junction V is shortened by 5 bases and J by 2 bases, with 12 bases in between. Looking up the germline V gene yields CDR1 SGHTA and CDR2 FQGNSA. Whole blood was collected in K2EDTA tubes by collaborating institutions according to the institutions' own protocols. For TCRbeta analysis, collaborators shipped samples as frozen whole blood, isolated PBMCs, or DNA extracted from either of those sample types. Sequencing was performed on peripheral blood. The clonotype comes from a man between 60 and 70 years old with acute or convalescent COVID-19. The chain employs TRBV7-2 and TRBJ1-1; the D gene identity is not certain. The CDR3 is CASSPSPGNTEAFF. The base sequence is TGTGCCAGCAGCCCCTCCCCGGGAAACACTGAAGCTTTCTTT.